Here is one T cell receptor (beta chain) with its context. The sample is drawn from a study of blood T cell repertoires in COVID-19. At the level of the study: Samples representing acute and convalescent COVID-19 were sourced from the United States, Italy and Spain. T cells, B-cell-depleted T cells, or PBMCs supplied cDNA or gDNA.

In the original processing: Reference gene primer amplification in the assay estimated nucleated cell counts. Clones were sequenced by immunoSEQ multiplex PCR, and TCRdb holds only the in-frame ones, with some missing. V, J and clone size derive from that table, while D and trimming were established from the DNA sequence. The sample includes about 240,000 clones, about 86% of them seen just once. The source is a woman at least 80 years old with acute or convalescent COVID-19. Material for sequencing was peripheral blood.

CDR3 loop: CASSETSGGAGTQYF. For the CDR3, the DNA is TGTGCCAGCAGTGAAACTAGCGGGGGGGCGGGTACGCAGTATTTT. The chain joins TRBV2 to TRBJ2-3; TRBD2 agrees at 13 bases. Germline-derived CDR1 and CDR2 are SNHLY and FYNNEI. V lost 2 bases, J lost 8 bases, and 4 bases stayed unmatched. The CDR3 extends over 15 amino acids.